Here is one T cell receptor (beta chain) with its context. In germline, CDR1 is PRHDT, CDR2 FYEKMQ (reference sequence). The trim removed 2 bases at V and 2 bases at J, leaving 4 bases unmatched. The CDR3 is 15 amino acids. This sample stems from a study of blood T cell repertoires in COVID-19. This table comes from immunoSEQ multiplex PCR, and its TCRdb copy is limited to in-frame clones, with some not included. The sample has 150,000 to 200,000 clones, 65% to 85% seen once. The sequencing input was PBMCs or T cells enriched from blood (not recorded which). The chain recombines TRBV13 with TRBJ2-7, with 9 positions matching TRBD1. The clonotype originates from a woman between 55 and 75 years old who had recovered from COVID-19. CDR3 DNA sequence: TGTGCCAGCAGCTTAATCGGGACAGGGCCCTACGAGCAGTACTTC. Translating gives CASSLIGTGPYEQYF.